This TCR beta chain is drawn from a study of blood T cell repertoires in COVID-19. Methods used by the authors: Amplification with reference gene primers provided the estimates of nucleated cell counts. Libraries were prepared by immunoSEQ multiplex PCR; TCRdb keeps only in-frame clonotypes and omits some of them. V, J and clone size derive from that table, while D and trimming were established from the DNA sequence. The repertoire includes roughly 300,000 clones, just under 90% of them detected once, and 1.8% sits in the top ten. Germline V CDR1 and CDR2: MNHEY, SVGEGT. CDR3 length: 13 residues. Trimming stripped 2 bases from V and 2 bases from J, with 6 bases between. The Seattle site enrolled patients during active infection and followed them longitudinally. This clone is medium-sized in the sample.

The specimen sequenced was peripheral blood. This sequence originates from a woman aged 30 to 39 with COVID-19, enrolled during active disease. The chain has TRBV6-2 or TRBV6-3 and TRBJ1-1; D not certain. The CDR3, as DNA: TGTGCCAGCAGTTACGCGGAAAACACTGAAGCTTTCTTT. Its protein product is CASSYAENTEAFF.